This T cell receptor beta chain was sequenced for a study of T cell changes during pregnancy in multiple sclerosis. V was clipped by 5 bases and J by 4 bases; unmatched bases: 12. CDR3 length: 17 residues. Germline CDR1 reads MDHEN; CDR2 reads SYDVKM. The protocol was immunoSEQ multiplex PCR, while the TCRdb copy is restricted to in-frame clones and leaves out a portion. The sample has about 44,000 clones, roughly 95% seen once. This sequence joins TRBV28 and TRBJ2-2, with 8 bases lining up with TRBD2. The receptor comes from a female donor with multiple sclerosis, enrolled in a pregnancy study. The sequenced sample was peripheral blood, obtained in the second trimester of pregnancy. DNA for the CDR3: TGTGCCAGCAGTAGGACCGGGGGGGGGTTCGTCACCGGGGAGCTGTTTTTT. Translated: CASSRTGGGFVTGELFF. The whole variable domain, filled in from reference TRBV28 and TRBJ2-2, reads DVKVTQSSRYLVKRTGEKVFLECVQDMDHENMFWYRQDPGLGLRLIYFSYDVKMKEKGDIPEGYSVSREKKERFSLILESASTNQTSMYLCASSRTGGGFVTGELFFGEGSRLTVL.